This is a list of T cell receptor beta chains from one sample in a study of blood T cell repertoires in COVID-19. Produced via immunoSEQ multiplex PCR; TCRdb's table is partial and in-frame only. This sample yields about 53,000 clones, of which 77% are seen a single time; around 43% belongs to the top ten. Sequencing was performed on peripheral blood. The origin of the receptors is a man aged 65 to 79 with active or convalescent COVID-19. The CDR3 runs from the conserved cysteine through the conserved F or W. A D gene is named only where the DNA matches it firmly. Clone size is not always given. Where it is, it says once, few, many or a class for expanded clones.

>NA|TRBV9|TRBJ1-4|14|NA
TGTGCCAGCAGCAGGGAGTCAGCTAATGAAAAACTGTTTTTT
CASSRESANEKLFF
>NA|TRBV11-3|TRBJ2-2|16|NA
TGTGCCAGCAGCTTACGAGCGGTCATGAACACCGGGGAGCTGTTTTTT
CASSLRAVMNTGELFF
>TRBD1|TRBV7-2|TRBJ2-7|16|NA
TGTGCCAGCAGCTTCACAGGGGGACAGGGATCGTACGAGCAGTACTTC
CASSFTGGQGSYEQYF
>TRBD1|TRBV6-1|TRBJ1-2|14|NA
TGTGCCAGCAGTGAAGCGGGACAGAACTATGGCTACACCTTC
CASSEAGQNYGYTF
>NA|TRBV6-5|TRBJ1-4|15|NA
TGTGCCACCCTGACGGGGTTGGGAACTAATGAAAAACTGTTTTTT
CATLTGLGTNEKLFF
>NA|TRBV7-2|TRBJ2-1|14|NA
TGTGCCAGCAGCTTACGGGGGTCCTACAATGAGCAGTTCTTC
CASSLRGSYNEQFF
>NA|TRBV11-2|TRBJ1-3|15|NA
TGTGCCAGCAGCCACCCTTCTAGCTCTGGAAACACCATATATTTT
CASSHPSSSGNTIYF
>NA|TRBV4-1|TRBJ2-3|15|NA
TGCGCCAGCAGCCAAGCCCAGCGGCCAGACGATACGCAGTATTTT
CASSQAQRPDDTQYF
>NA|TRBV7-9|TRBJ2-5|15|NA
TGTGCCAGCAGTACCATTTTAGGGGTACAAGAGACCCAGTACTTC
CASSTILGVQETQYF
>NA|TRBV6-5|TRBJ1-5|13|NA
TGTGCCAGCTCTGTCTATAGCAATCAGCCCCAGCATTTT
CASSVYSNQPQHF
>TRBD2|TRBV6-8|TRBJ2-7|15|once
TGTGCCAGCAGTACGGAGCGGGAGGAAACCTACGAGCAGTACTTC
CASSTEREETYEQYF
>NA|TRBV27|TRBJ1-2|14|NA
TGTGCCAGCAAACCGGGAGCGTCTAACTATGGCTACACCTTC
CASKPGASNYGYTF
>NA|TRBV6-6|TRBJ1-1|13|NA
TGTGCCAGCAGTCCACCGGGAGTTACTGAAGCTTTCTTT
CASSPPGVTEAFF
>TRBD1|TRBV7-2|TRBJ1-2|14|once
TGTGCCAGCAGCTTAGCCCGGACAGGGGATGGCTACACCTTC
CASSLARTGDGYTF
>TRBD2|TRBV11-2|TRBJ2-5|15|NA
TGTGCCAGCAGCTTATGGGGAGGGAGGCAAGAGACCCAGTACTTC
CASSLWGGRQETQYF
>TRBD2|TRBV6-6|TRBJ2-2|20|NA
TGTGCCAGCAGTCCCAAGTGGGGGAGGCTAGCGGGAGTAGGAACCGGGGAGCTGTTTTTT
CASSPKWGRLAGVGTGELFF
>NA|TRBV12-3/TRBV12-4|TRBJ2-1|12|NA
TGTGCCAGCACGGGGAGTTACAATGAGCAGTTCTTC
CASTGSYNEQFF
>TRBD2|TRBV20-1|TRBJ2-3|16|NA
TGCAGTGCTAGTGTCCCTAGCGGGGGGCCACCTCCAGCGCAGTATTTT
CSASVPSGGPPPAQYF
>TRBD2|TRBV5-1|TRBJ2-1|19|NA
TGCGCCAGCAGCTACCGAGCCGGGGGACTAGCGGGTTCCTACAATGAGCAGTTCTTC
CASSYRAGGLAGSYNEQFF
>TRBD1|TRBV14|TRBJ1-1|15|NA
TGTGCCAGCAGCCAAGGAACAGGGGGCTACACTGAAGCTTTCTTT
CASSQGTGGYTEAFF
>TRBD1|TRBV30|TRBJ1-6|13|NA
TGTGCCTGGAAACGGGACAGAAATTCACCCCTCCACTTT
CAWKRDRNSPLHF
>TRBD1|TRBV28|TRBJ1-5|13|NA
TGTGCCAGCAGTTTACAGGGGGAACAGCCCCAGCATTTT
CASSLQGEQPQHF
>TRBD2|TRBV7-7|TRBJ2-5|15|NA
TGTGCCAGCAGCTCTAGCGGGGCAATGGGGGAGACCCAGTACTTC
CASSSSGAMGETQYF
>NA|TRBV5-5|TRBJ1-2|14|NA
TGTGCCAGCGGCCACAGGACAGTTTCATTAGGCTACACCTTC
CASGHRTVSLGYTF
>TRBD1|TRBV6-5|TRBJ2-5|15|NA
TGTGCCAGCGCTACCCGGGACAGGGTACGAGAGACCCAGTACTTC
CASATRDRVRETQYF
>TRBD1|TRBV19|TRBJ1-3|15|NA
TGTGCCAGTAGTACACAGGGGGGCTCTGGAAACACCATATATTTT
CASSTQGGSGNTIYF
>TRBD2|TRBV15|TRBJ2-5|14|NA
TGTGCCACTTCTAGCGGATATAGCCAAGAGACCCAGTACTTC
CATSSGYSQETQYF
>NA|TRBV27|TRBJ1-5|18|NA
TGTGCCAGCAGTCGGCACCCCTGGAGGCGGAATAGCAATCAGCCCCAGCATTTT
CASSRHPWRRNSNQPQHF
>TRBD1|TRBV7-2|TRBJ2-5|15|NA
TGTGCCAGCAGCTCAAACAGGGGTGCGGGAGAGACCCAGTACTTC
CASSSNRGAGETQYF